The 12 T cell receptor beta chains listed next were all sequenced from one sample in a study of cytomegalovirus exposure and HLA in healthy donors listed by TCRdb under 2017. Receptor amplification or capture employed the immunoSEQ multiplex PCR assay. The multiplex PCR relied on a mix of 60 forward primers for TCR Vbeta segments and 13 reverse primers for TCR Jbeta segments. TCRdb's version of the immuneACCESS table is confined to in-frame rearrangements and falls short of the full clone set. An unresolved V gene accounts for under half of the shortfall where checked; the remainder is of unknown origin. This sample is represented by some 120,000 clones; over 65% of them were singletons. The ten largest clones take up approximately 10% of the sample. The specimen was PBMCs. These receptors were collected from a man in his thirties or forties in good health and CMV-seropositive.

This chain uses TRBV5-4 with TRBJ2-2; a possible D gene is TRBD2 (6 bases). V dropped 0 bases and J dropped 6 bases, with 9 bases sitting between them. The CDR3 loop spans 14 amino acids. The germline V gene encodes CDR1 SGHNT and CDR2 YYREEE (reference sequence). DNA of the CDR3: TGTGCCAGCAGCTTGGGTTGGGGGGCCGGGGAGCTGTTTTTT. It yields the protein CASSLGWGAGELFF.

The chain employs TRBV30 and TRBJ2-7; 9 bases map to TRBD2. The germline V gene encodes CDR1 GTSNPN and CDR2 SVGIG (reference sequence). V was clipped by 0 bases and J by 4 bases; unmatched bases: 4. This CDR3 comprises 14 residues. The CDR3 loop reads CAWSVGGRVYEQYF. Here the CDR3 DNA reads TGTGCCTGGAGTGTAGGCGGGAGGGTTTACGAGCAGTACTTC.

The chain joins TRBV20-1 to TRBJ2-7, with D unclear. V was trimmed by 3 bases and J by 1 base, leaving 4 bases between them. Germline V lookup: CDR1 DFQATT, CDR2 SNEGSKA (reference sequence). The CDR3 runs 11 residues. DNA of the CDR3: TGCAGTGCTAGTAAATCCTACGAGCAGTACTTC. Translated, it gives CSASKSYEQYF.

The table lists this clone with a few counts. This chain uses TRBV5-6 with TRBJ1-2; TRBD1 is a possible D gene (6 bases). Trimming took 4 bases from V and 4 from J, leaving 14 bases between them. CDR1 and CDR2 from the germline V gene are SGHDT and YYEEEE. This CDR3 comprises 14 residues. The CDR3: CASSLDSPVYGYTF. The DNA of the CDR3 is TGTGCCAGCAGCCTGGACAGCCCAGTCTATGGCTACACCTTC.

V and J are TRBV7-8 and TRBJ2-7, with 8 bases identical to TRBD1. The CDR3 is 15 amino acids. After removal of 3 bases from V and 3 bases from J, the junction contained 7 bases not matched to a gene. Germline V gene data show CDR1 as SGHVS and CDR2 as FQNEAQ. The CDR3 region has the DNA TGTGCCAGCAGCTTTACTCAGGGGGCTGGCTACGAGCAGTACTTC. Amino acids: CASSFTQGAGYEQYF.

V gene TRBV11-2 combines with J gene TRBJ2-3, with 13 bases fitting TRBD2. The germline gives CDR1 SGHAT, CDR2 FQNNGV. The ends lost 5 bases at V and 7 bases at J; junction bases unmatched: 9. The CDR3 runs to 16 residues. CDR3 sequence: CASSNQGLAGYYTQYF. The DNA for the CDR3 is TGTGCCAGCAGCAACCAGGGACTAGCGGGATATTATACGCAGTATTTT. The full variable domain, rest sourced from reference TRBV11-2 and TRBJ2-3, is EAGVAQSPRYKIIEKRQSVAFWCNPISGHATLYWYQQILGQGPKLLIQFQNNGVVDDSQLPKDRFSAERLKGVDSTLKIQPAKLEDSAVYLCASSNQGLAGYYTQYFGPGTRLTVL.

This rearrangement joins TRBV7-2 to TRBJ2-7; D remains unclear. Germline CDR1 reads SGHTA; CDR2 reads FQGNSA. V gave up 5 bases and J gave up 4 bases, with 9 bases separating them. This CDR3 has 12 amino acids. The CDR3 nucleotides are TGTGCCAGCAGCCTCTTGGAGTACGAGCAGTACTTC. This codes for CASSLLEYEQYF.

This rearrangement joins TRBV9 to TRBJ1-1; D gene uncertain. Germline V CDR1 and CDR2: SGDLS, YYNGEE. The CDR3 covers 13 residues. Trimming stripped 1 base from V and 0 bases from J, with 4 bases between. In DNA form, the CDR3 reads TGTGCCAGCAGCGTACAGATGAACACTGAAGCTTTCTTT. It encodes CASSVQMNTEAFF.

The J gene is TRBJ2-7, the V gene TRBV5-1; D perhaps matches TRBD2 (7 bases). V lost 4 bases to trimming and J lost 0 bases, with 17 bases between them. From germline, CDR1 is SGHRS and CDR2 YFSETQ. This CDR3 region has 16 residues. CDR3 residues: CASSPRRGQNSYEQYF. The CDR3, as DNA: TGCGCCAGCAGCCCCCGGCGGGGGCAAAACTCCTACGAGCAGTACTTC. Full variable domain (missing parts from reference TRBV5-1 and TRBJ2-7): KAGVTQTPRYLIKTRGQQVTLSCSPISGHRSVSWYQQTPGQGLQFLFEYFSETQRNKGNFPGRFSGRQFSNSRSEMNVSTLELGDSALYLCASSPRRGQNSYEQYFGPGTRLTVT.

The genes are TRBV10-3 and TRBJ1-3; 8 nucleotides line up with TRBD1. The CDR3 runs 17 residues. V lost 3 bases to trimming and J lost 0 bases; unmatched junction nucleotides: 7. CDR1 and CDR2 (germline): ENHRY, SYGVKD. CDR3 sequence (DNA): TGTGCCATCAGTGATCTGGGACAGGTTAGCTCTGGAAACACCATATATTTT. Its translation is CAISDLGQVSSGNTIYF.

The J gene is TRBJ2-1, the V gene TRBV7-2, with 9 positions matching TRBD2. The CDR3 consists of 18 residues. Germline values: CDR1 SGHTA, CDR2 FQGNSA. With 1 base clipped from V and 6 bases from J, the junction kept 13 bases outside the gene matches. The CDR3 DNA reads TGTGCCAGCAGCTTAGTGCCCGCTAGCGGGGCGGGTGGCAATGAGCAGTTCTTC. Its protein product is CASSLVPASGAGGNEQFF.

The genes are TRBV4-2 and TRBJ2-7; a possible D gene is TRBD1 (6 bases). The germline V and J ends were trimmed by 2 bases and 1 base, with 15 bases remaining between them. The germline CDR1 and CDR2 sequences are LGHNA and YNFKEQ. The CDR3 covers 16 residues. The CDR3 is CASSQNTGHESYEQYF. CDR3 DNA sequence: TGTGCCAGCAGCCAAAACACGGGACATGAGTCCTACGAGCAGTACTTC.